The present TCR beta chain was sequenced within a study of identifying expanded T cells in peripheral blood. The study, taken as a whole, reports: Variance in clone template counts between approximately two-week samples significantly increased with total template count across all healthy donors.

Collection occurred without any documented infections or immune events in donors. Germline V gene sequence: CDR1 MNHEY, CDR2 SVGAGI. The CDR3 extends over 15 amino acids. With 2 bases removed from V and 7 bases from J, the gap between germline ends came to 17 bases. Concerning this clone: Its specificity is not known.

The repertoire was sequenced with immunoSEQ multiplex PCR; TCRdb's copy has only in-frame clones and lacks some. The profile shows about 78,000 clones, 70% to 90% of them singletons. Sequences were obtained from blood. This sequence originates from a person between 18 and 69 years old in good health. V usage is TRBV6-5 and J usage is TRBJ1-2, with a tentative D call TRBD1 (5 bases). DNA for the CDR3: TGTGCCAGCAGTTACAAGCCGGGGGGAGGATCTGGCTACACCTTC. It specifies CASSYKPGGGSGYTF.